Presented here are 23 T cell receptor beta chains from one specimen sequenced in a study of molecular identifiers for immune sequencing clone quantification. TCRdb re-analysed the PCR reads in MiXCR, keeping a single row per CDR3 protein. The sample has under 600,000 distinct CDR3 sequences, roughly 26% seen once. The sample taken for sequencing was naive CD8+ T cells from blood, with Jurkat cell RNA spiked in. Subset here: FACS-sorted CD8+CD4-CCR7+CD45RA+ naive T cells. The receptors stem from a human donor in good health. Some libraries in this study had Jurkat cell RNA spiked in.

In its sample, this clonotype was seen a few times. This rearrangement joins TRBV12-3 or TRBV12-4 to TRBJ2-3; D perhaps matches TRBD1 (6 bases). The length of the CDR3 is 16 residues. V lost 5 bases and J lost 2, with 17 bases in between. CDR3 in amino acids: CASSPPQGPSTDTQYF. Here the CDR3 DNA reads TGTGCCAGCAGTCCCCCCCAGGGGCCTTCCACAGATACGCAGTATTTT.

In this sample, this clonotype turned up a few times. At one boundary the junction diverges from the germline segment, which might be a read error. This chain links TRBV19 with TRBJ1-2; D uncertain. The CDR3 contains 14 residues. Germline lookup yields CDR1 LNHDA and CDR2 SQIVND (reference sequence). CDR3 sequence reads: CASSIMTATYDYTF. DNA for the CDR3: TGTGCCAGTAGTATAATGACGGCCACTTATGACTACACCTTC. Full variable domain (rest looked up from reference TRBV19 and TRBJ1-2): DGGITQSPKYLFRKEGQNVTLSCEQNLNHDAMYWYRQDPGQGLRLIYYSQIVNDFQKGDIAEGYSVSREKKESFPLTVTSAQKNPTAFYLCASSIMTATYDYTFGSGTRLTVV.

This clonotype showed up just a few times. The chain recombines TRBV20-1 with TRBJ2-2; 10 nucleotides agree with TRBD2. Trimming at V came to 2 bases and at J to 3 bases, leaving 6 bases not matched to a gene. This CDR3 has 16 amino acids. The germline V gene has CDR1 DFQATT and CDR2 SNEGSKA (reference sequence). The CDR3 region has the DNA TGCAGTGCTAGAAGGGAGACTAGCGGGTACACCGGGGAGCTGTTTTTT. It translates to CSARRETSGYTGELFF.

This clonotype was recorded a few times. The genes are TRBV5-6 and TRBJ1-3, with unresolved D. Between the trimmed V and J ends, which lost 6 bases and 1 base, there was a span of 11 bases. CDR3 length: 14 residues. The V gene's germline CDR1 is SGHDT and CDR2 YYEEEE. CDR3 protein: CASTTWGSGNTIYF. CDR3 nucleotides: TGTGCCAGCACAACCTGGGGTTCTGGAAACACCATATATTTT.

This clonotype has more than one count but fewer than ten. V gene TRBV6-2 or TRBV6-3 combines with J gene TRBJ2-5; D ambiguous. The V gene's germline CDR1 is MNHEY and CDR2 SVGEGT. The CDR3 has 11 amino acids. Deletions cut 5 bases from V and 5 bases from J, with 6 bases between. Here the CDR3 DNA reads TGTGCCAGCAGTGATTTGGAGACCCAGTACTTC. Protein: CASSDLETQYF.

The chain has TRBV12-3 or TRBV12-4 and TRBJ1-2; D might be TRBD1 (5 bases). There are 14 residues in the CDR3. With 4 bases removed from V and 4 bases from J, the gap between germline ends came to 13 bases. The CDR3 DNA reads TGTGCCAGCAGTTGGATAGGGGTCGGCTATGGCTACACCTTC. Translated, it gives CASSWIGVGYGYTF.

This clonotype was picked up a small number of times. This sequence joins TRBV9 and TRBJ1-2, with D perhaps matching TRBD1 (6 bases). The CDR3 is 15 amino acids. Between the trimmed V and J ends, which lost 5 bases and 0 bases, there was a span of 14 bases. Germline V gives CDR1 SGDLS, CDR2 YYNGEE. CDR3 sequence (DNA): TGTGCCAGCAGTTACAGGGAGCAAACTAACTATGGCTACACCTTC. This codes for CASSYREQTNYGYTF. Full variable domain (missing parts from reference TRBV9 and TRBJ1-2): DSGVTQTPKHLITATGQRVTLRCSPRSGDLSVYWYQQSLDQGLQFLIQYYNGEERAKGNILERFSAQQFPDLHSELNLSSLELGDSALYFCASSYREQTNYGYTFGSGTRLTVV.

This clonotype was seen a handful of times. V is TRBV7-9 and J is TRBJ2-7; TRBD1 agrees at 7 bases. The CDR3 spans 14 residues. CDR1 is SEHNR, CDR2 FQNEAQ, per germline (reference sequence). V was clipped by 3 bases and J by 4 bases; unmatched bases: 6. The CDR3 DNA is TGTGCCAGCAGCTTCCGGGACAGCCCTTACGAGCAGTACTTC. Its protein product is CASSFRDSPYEQYF.

This chain joins TRBV5-6 and TRBJ1-1; D is undetermined. The CDR3 contains 14 residues. V gave up 3 bases and J gave up 4 bases, with 13 bases separating them. Germline V CDR1 and CDR2: SGHDT, YYEEEE. CDR3 sequence reads: CASSSSQALTEAFF. CDR3 DNA sequence: TGTGCCAGCAGCTCATCGCAGGCCCTCACTGAAGCTTTCTTT. The complete variable domain, with remaining parts taken from reference TRBV5-6 and TRBJ1-1, reads DAGVTQSPTHLIKTRGQQVTLRCSPKSGHDTVSWYQQALGQGPQFIFQYYEEEERQRGNFPDRFSGHQFPNYSSELNVNALLLGDSALYLCASSSSQALTEAFFGQGTRLTVV.

The rearrangement joins TRBV27 to TRBJ1-6; 10 positions match TRBD1. CDR1 is MNHEY, CDR2 SMNVEV, per germline (reference sequence). After removal of 7 bases from V and 0 bases from J, the junction contained 3 bases not matched to a gene. The CDR3 length is 16 residues. CDR3 protein: CASKGQGSSYNSPLHF. The CDR3 DNA reads TGTGCCAGCAAGGGACAGGGGAGCTCCTATAATTCACCCCTCCACTTT.

This chain uses TRBV7-9 with TRBJ1-1; tentatively, D is TRBD1 (6 bases). The ends were cut back, 1 base at V and 11 bases at J, with 20 bases in the middle. The length of the CDR3 is 15 residues. CDR1 SEHNR and CDR2 FQNEAQ come from the germline V gene (reference sequence). Written as DNA, the CDR3 is TGTGCCAGCAGCTTAGTCACCCTTTGGGGACAACCGGCTTTCTTT. It is translated as CASSLVTLWGQPAFF.

This clonotype was recorded many times. The chain joins TRBV29-1 to TRBJ1-1, with a possible D match to TRBD1 (5 bases). This CDR3 is 13 amino acids long. CDR1 is SQVTM and CDR2 is ANQGSEA in the germline V gene. Trimming stripped 7 bases from V and 5 bases from J, with 17 bases between. The CDR3 loop is CSAETVEGTEAFF. In nucleotides, the CDR3 is TGCAGCGCTGAGACAGTGGAGGGGACTGAAGCTTTCTTT.

The chain links TRBV11-3 to TRBJ2-6; 9 bases line up with TRBD1. The junction had 9 bases not matched to a gene; V was cut back by 5 bases and J by 1 base. The germline V gene has CDR1 SGHNT and CDR2 YENEEA. The CDR3 length is 18 residues. CDR3 protein: CASSSRQGEDSGANVLTF. CDR3 DNA: TGTGCCAGCAGCAGTAGACAGGGGGAAGATTCTGGGGCCAACGTCCTGACTTTC.

The chain uses TRBV5-5 and TRBJ2-3; tentative D call: TRBD2 (5 bases). V was clipped by 2 bases and J by 5 bases, with 18 bases between them. The germline V gene has CDR1 SGHKS and CDR2 YYEKEE (reference sequence). This CDR3 has 16 residues. The CDR3 region is CASSFRPGTLEDTQYF. The CDR3 DNA sequence: TGTGCCAGCAGCTTCCGACCGGGAACTTTGGAAGATACGCAGTATTTT.

This clonotype was seen a handful of times. The chain uses TRBV29-1 and TRBJ2-7, with TRBD1 matching 11 bases. Germline V lookup: CDR1 SQVTM, CDR2 ANQGSEA. The V and J ends lost 7 bases and 2 bases, in that order; junction bases with no gene match: 4. The CDR3 contains 13 residues. The CDR3 sequence is CSAGTGGTYEQYF. CDR3 nucleotide sequence: TGCAGCGCTGGGACAGGGGGGACCTACGAGCAGTACTTC.

The chain combines TRBV7-9 with TRBJ2-1; 9 bases line up with TRBD1. CDR3 length: 14 amino acids. After removal of 1 base from V and 8 bases from J, the junction contained 3 bases not matched to a gene. Germline CDR1 reads SEHNR; CDR2 reads FQNEAQ (reference sequence). DNA of the CDR3: TGTGCCAGCAGCTTAGACAGGGGGCTGGATGAGCAGTTCTTC. This translates into CASSLDRGLDEQFF.

Concerning this clonotype itself: One junction end does not reproduce the germline sequence, and a read error may be involved. The V gene is TRBV7-9, the J gene TRBJ2-2, with D perhaps TRBD2 (5 bases). The CDR3 spans 14 residues. The V gene's germline CDR1 is SEHNR and CDR2 FQNEAQ (reference sequence). This CDR3 reads CASRINGAPGELLF. The CDR3 nucleotides read TGTGCCAGCAGGATTAACGGTGCCCCCGGGGAGCTGCTTTTT.

The chain is built from TRBV27 and TRBJ2-2; D ambiguous. The germline V gene encodes CDR1 MNHEY and CDR2 SMNVEV (reference sequence). This CDR3 is 14 amino acids long. V gave up 3 bases and J gave up 6 bases, with 11 bases separating them. The CDR3: CASSFEPSAGELFF. CDR3 nucleotides: TGTGCCAGCAGTTTTGAGCCAAGCGCCGGGGAGCTGTTTTTT.

In the case of this clonotype: A clone one base away is much larger, so this may be a read error. This rearrangement joins TRBV7-9 to TRBJ1-1; the D gene is possibly TRBD1 (5 bases). Germline V gene sequence: CDR1 SEHNR, CDR2 FQNEAQ (reference sequence). This CDR3 contains 15 residues. In DNA, the CDR3 is TGTACCAGCAGCTTAGTCTATAGTAGAGGGGCTGAAGCTTTCTTT. Translated: CTSSLVYSRGAEAFF.

On this clonotype itself: It may be a read error: a sequence one base away is much more abundant. The V gene is TRBV4-1, the J gene TRBJ2-3, with TRBD2 identical over 7 bases. This CDR3 has 15 amino acids. CDR1 is MGHRA, CDR2 YSYEKL, per germline. J gave up 7 bases and V 1 base, and 8 bases lay outside the gene matches. This CDR3 is CASSQAAGERYTQYF. The CDR3 DNA reads TGCGCCAGCAGCCAAGCGGCGGGGGAGCGCTATACGCAGTATTTT.

On this clonotype: A much larger clonotype is one base distant, so this may be a read error. The chain couples TRBV5-1 to TRBJ2-7; possible D gene TRBD1, 6 bases. The germline V gene has CDR1 SGHRS and CDR2 YFSETQ. CDR3 length equals 15 residues. CDR3: CASREDSYPVYEQNF. The CDR3 DNA is TGCGCCAGCAGAGAGGACAGCTACCCGGTCTACGAGCAGAACTTC.

With respect to this clonotype: This sequence may be a read error, since a much larger clone differs from it by one base. The chain employs TRBV12-3 or TRBV12-4 and TRBJ1-1; TRBD1 matches at 7 bases. V trimming: 3 bases; J trimming: 4 bases; junction bases outside the gene matches: 5. The CDR3 spans 14 residues. The CDR3 is CASSFDREGTEAFF. CDR3 sequence (DNA): TGTGCCAGCAGTTTCGACAGGGAGGGCACTGAAGCTTTCTTT.

About this clonotype: A read error is possible here, since a much larger clone lies one base away. The chain recombines TRBV20-1 with TRBJ1-4; D is unresolved. Between the trimmed V and J ends, which lost 0 bases and 9 bases, there was a span of 8 bases. Per germline, CDR1 DFQATT and CDR2 SNEGSKA (reference sequence). There are 12 residues in the CDR3. The CDR3 nucleotides are TGCAGTGCTAGAGATCGGGATAAAAAACTGTTTTTT. Its translation is CSARDRDKKLFF.